Following are 17 T cell receptor beta chains from one sample sequenced in a study of blood T cell repertoires in COVID-19. TCRdb's copy holds only in-frame clones and misses some; the assay was immunoSEQ multiplex PCR. The sample lists some 200,000 clones; around 82% were seen once. The sequenced sample consisted of PBMCs or T cells enriched from blood (not recorded which). Receptors originate from a middle-aged man who had recovered from COVID-19.

The count of this clone is one. The chain is built from TRBV6-1 and TRBJ1-2; D unresolved. CDR3 length: 13 amino acids. V was clipped by 2 bases and J by 2 bases, with 6 bases between them. Germline V lookup: CDR1 MNHNS, CDR2 SASEGT. CDR3 sequence: CASSEYINYGYTF. CDR3 DNA sequence: TGTGCCAGCAGTGAATATATAAACTATGGCTACACCTTC.

The genes are TRBV7-8 and TRBJ1-3; the D is unclear. CDR1 SGHVS and CDR2 FQNEAQ come from the germline V gene. The CDR3 covers 14 residues. Trimming took 7 bases from V and 0 from J, leaving 10 bases between them. In DNA, the CDR3 is TGTGCCAGCACCTCAGCCTACTCTGGAAACACCATATATTTT. This codes for CASTSAYSGNTIYF.

The rearrangement links TRBV24-1 to TRBJ2-5; D is unresolved. The germline CDR1 and CDR2 sequences are KGHDR and SFDVKD. The CDR3 is made up of 12 amino acids. V lost 3 bases and J 3 bases, leaving 4 bases between the germline ends. The CDR3 sequence is CATSDVEETQYF. CDR3 in DNA: TGTGCCACCAGTGATGTAGAAGAGACCCAGTACTTC.

The chain carries TRBV6-2 or TRBV6-3 and TRBJ1-2, with unresolved D. Germline assignment: CDR1 MNHEY and CDR2 SVGEGT. The CDR3 sequence is 14 residues long. V lost 2 bases and J lost 4, with 11 bases in between. The CDR3 nucleotides are TGTGCCAGCAGTTACGAAGTCAGAATCTATGGCTACACCTTC. This translates into CASSYEVRIYGYTF.

The chain couples TRBV7-2 to TRBJ1-1; 9 nucleotides agree with TRBD1. V was clipped by 3 bases and J by 2 bases; unmatched bases: 4. The CDR3 sequence is 15 residues long. CDR1 and CDR2 (germline): SGHTA, FQGNSA. DNA for the CDR3: TGTGCCAGCAGCTTTCCGGGACAGGGAAACACTGAAGCTTTCTTT. This codes for CASSFPGQGNTEAFF.

This chain joins TRBV6-5 and TRBJ1-5; no reliable D call. This CDR3 is 14 amino acids long. V was trimmed by 0 bases and J by 2 bases, leaving 5 bases between them. Per germline, CDR1 MNHEY and CDR2 SVGAGI. The CDR3 region has the DNA TGTGCCAGCAGTTACTCCGAGGGCAATCAGCCCCAGCATTTT. It is translated as CASSYSEGNQPQHF.

The chain links TRBV18 to TRBJ1-6; unclear D gene. CDR1 is KGHSH, CDR2 LQKENI, per germline. The length of the CDR3 is 12 residues. Deletions cut 2 bases from V and 10 bases from J, with 6 bases between. The CDR3 is CASSPDNSPLHF. The DNA for the CDR3 is TGTGCCAGCTCACCAGACAACTCACCCCTCCACTTT. Using reference TRBV18 and TRBJ1-6 for the parts outside the CDR3, the full variable domain is NAGVMQNPRHLVRRRGQEARLRCSPMKGHSHVYWYRQLPEEGLKFMVYLQKENIIDESGMPKERFSAEFPKEGPSILRIQQVVRGDSAAYFCASSPDNSPLHFGNGTRLTVT.

The V and J genes are TRBV6-2 or TRBV6-3 and TRBJ2-3; TRBD1 matches at 10 bases. Germline trimming cut 0 bases from V and 0 bases from J; bases unmatched to any gene: 3. Germline CDR1 MNHEY, CDR2 SVGEGT. The CDR3 contains 17 residues. CDR3 nucleotide sequence: TGTGCCAGCAGTTACTCGGGACAGGGGACCAGCACAGATACGCAGTATTTT. Protein sequence: CASSYSGQGTSTDTQYF.

This clone appeared a few times. CDR3 sequence (DNA): TGTGCCAGCAGTCCGAGATCGTGGCGGGAGAGGGGATACGAGCAGTACTTC. Its protein is CASSPRSWRERGYEQYF. J is TRBJ2-7 and V is TRBV28; 7 positions agree with TRBD2. Per the germline V gene, CDR1 is MDHEN and CDR2 is SYDVKM. J gave up 4 bases and V 5 bases, and 17 bases lay outside the gene matches. There are 17 residues in the CDR3. The whole variable domain, remainder taken from reference TRBV28 and TRBJ2-7, is DVKVTQSSRYLVKRTGEKVFLECVQDMDHENMFWYRQDPGLGLRLIYFSYDVKMKEKGDIPEGYSVSREKKERFSLILESASTNQTSMYLCASSPRSWRERGYEQYFGPGTRLTVT.

The chain joins TRBV9 to TRBJ1-2; 7 bases line up with TRBD1. Per the germline V gene, CDR1 is SGDLS and CDR2 is YYNGEE. CDR3 length: 12 amino acids. Losses at the gene ends were 3 bases for V and 4 bases for J; bases not matched to a gene: 0. The CDR3 DNA is TGTGCCAGCAGCGGGGACAGCTATGGCTACACCTTC. This codes for CASSGDSYGYTF.

J is TRBJ2-2 and V is TRBV7-9; unclear D gene. The CDR3 is 15 amino acids. Germline CDR1 and CDR2: SEHNR and FQNEAQ (reference sequence). The germline V and J ends were trimmed by 4 bases and 8 bases, with 17 bases remaining between them. DNA for the CDR3: TGTGCCAGCAGCTCAATAGCCAACGTTGAGGGGGAGCTGTTTTTT. This codes for CASSSIANVEGELFF. The whole variable domain, filled in from reference TRBV7-9 and TRBJ2-2, reads DTGVSQNPRHKITKRGQNVTFRCDPISEHNRLYWYRQTLGQGPEFLTYFQNEAQLEKSRLLSDRFSAERPKGSFSTLEIQRTEQGDSAMYLCASSSIANVEGELFFGEGSRLTVL.

The V gene is TRBV18, the J gene TRBJ2-3; 7 bases are shared with TRBD2. J lost 5 bases, V lost 4 bases, and 9 bases had no gene match. The length of the CDR3 is 15 residues. Germline CDR1 reads KGHSH; CDR2 reads LQKENI. This CDR3 is CASSRGSSGRDTQYF. DNA of the CDR3: TGTGCCAGCTCACGGGGGTCTAGCGGAAGAGATACGCAGTATTTT.

The chain links TRBV6-1 to TRBJ2-7, with D possibly matching TRBD2 (5 bases). Looked up from germline, CDR1 is MNHNS and CDR2 is SASEGT. V was clipped by 5 bases and J by 7 bases, with 9 bases between them. The CDR3 spans 11 residues. The CDR3 region has the DNA TGTGCCAGCAGTCCCGGCGGGGAGCAGTACGTC. Amino acids: CASSPGGEQYV.

This rearrangement joins TRBV27 to TRBJ2-1, with 7 nucleotides matching TRBD2. J lost 7 bases, V lost 3 bases, and 9 bases had no gene match. The CDR3 runs to 15 residues. Germline-derived CDR1 and CDR2 are MNHEY and SMNVEV (reference sequence). The CDR3 protein is CASSFLREVRNEQFF. The CDR3, as DNA: TGTGCCAGCAGTTTCTTACGGGAGGTAAGAAATGAGCAGTTCTTC.

The chain employs TRBV7-8 and TRBJ1-6; TRBD1 is a possible D gene (6 bases). The germline V and J ends were trimmed by 2 bases and 7 bases, with 21 bases remaining between them. The germline V gene encodes CDR1 SGHVS and CDR2 FQNEAQ. The length of the CDR3 is 18 residues. CDR3 sequence: CASSLTYDRLSWNSPLHF. The CDR3 bases are TGTGCCAGCAGCTTAACCTATGACAGGCTTTCTTGGAATTCACCCCTCCACTTT.

The rearrangement links TRBV11-1 to TRBJ2-3; D might be TRBD2 (6 bases). Deletions cut 5 bases from V and 2 bases from J, with 14 bases between. CDR1 is SGHAT and CDR2 is FQDESV in the germline V gene (reference sequence). The CDR3 is 15 residues long. The CDR3 sequence: CASSRGEVITDTQYF. The CDR3 DNA is TGTGCCAGCAGCCGAGGGGAGGTTATCACAGATACGCAGTATTTT.

The chain is built from TRBV6-5 and TRBJ1-5; possibly TRBD1 for D (6 bases). There are 15 residues in the CDR3. Germline V CDR1 and CDR2: MNHEY, SVGAGI. Trimming left V 8 bases short and J 0 bases short, with 14 bases between. The CDR3 coding sequence is TGTGCCAGCCGTACTCTCAGGGGTAGCAATCAGCCCCAGCATTTT. It yields the protein CASRTLRGSNQPQHF.